The sequence of this T cell receptor beta chain was determined in a study of cytomegalovirus exposure and HLA in healthy donors. Study-wide background: Early released data comprised 80 million or so unique TCRs from HLA-typed donors. The study placed about 81% of its approximately 380 genotyped donors in the Caucasian-associated ancestry cluster. Study-level results: TCR beta chain V- and J-gene trimming was linked, in a later analysis, to a missense variant in DCLRE1C.

Concerning this clone itself: Its target is unknown.

The V end was cut by 5 bases, the J end by 5 bases, with 13 bases between. Germline-derived CDR1 and CDR2 are SQVTM and ANQGSEA. CDR3 length: 12 residues. Vbeta (60) and Jbeta (13) primers were used in the PCR. Assay used: immunoSEQ multiplex PCR; TCRdb lists only in-frame clones, some missing. This sample's clone table lists 120,000 to 150,000 clones. The clonotype comes from a woman between 45 and 65 years old in good health and CMV-seronegative. This chain uses TRBV29-1 with TRBJ2-7; D is possibly TRBD1 (5 bases). The source material was PBMCs. CDR3 amino acids: CSVQGYRDEQYF. CDR3 nucleotide sequence: TGCAGCGTTCAGGGTTATAGGGACGAGCAGTACTTC.